This T cell receptor (beta chain) was recorded in a study of blood T cell repertoires in COVID-19. Whole-study context: There were acute and convalescent COVID-19 samples, and they came from the United States, Italy and Spain.

Original processing notes: Estimates of nucleated cell counts were drawn from the amplification of reference gene primers. Clones were sequenced by immunoSEQ multiplex PCR, and TCRdb holds only the in-frame ones, with some missing. V and J calls and clone size are given by that table; D and trimming were obtained from the DNA. The sample includes some 200,000 clones, 80% seen only once; the top ten take about 7%. The CDR3 consists of 14 residues. V gave up 2 bases and J gave up 1 base, with 9 bases separating them. CDR1 is SGHRS, CDR2 YFSETQ, per germline. In terms of age and location, participants ranged from roughly 18 to 90 years and lived in about 25 US areas. Grouping used clinical history reported by participants in a survey and questionnaire. This clone was observed many times.

Sequencing was performed on PBMCs or T cells enriched from blood (not recorded which). V and J are TRBV5-1 and TRBJ1-1, with unresolved D. This clonotype was sampled from a woman in her thirties or forties with acute COVID-19. CDR3: CASSLEARNTEAFF. Here the CDR3 DNA reads TGCGCCAGCAGCTTAGAGGCAAGGAACACTGAAGCTTTCTTT.